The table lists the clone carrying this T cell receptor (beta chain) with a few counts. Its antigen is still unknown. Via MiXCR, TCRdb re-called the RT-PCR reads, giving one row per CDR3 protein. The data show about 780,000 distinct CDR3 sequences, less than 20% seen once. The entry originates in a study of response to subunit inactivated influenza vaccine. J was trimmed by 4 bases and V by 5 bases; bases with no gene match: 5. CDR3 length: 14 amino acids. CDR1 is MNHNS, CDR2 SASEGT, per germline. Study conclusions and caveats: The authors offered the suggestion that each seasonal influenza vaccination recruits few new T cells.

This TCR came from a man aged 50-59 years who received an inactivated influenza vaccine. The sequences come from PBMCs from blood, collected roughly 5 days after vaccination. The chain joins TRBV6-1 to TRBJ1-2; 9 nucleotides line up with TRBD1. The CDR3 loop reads CASSSTGGVYGYTF. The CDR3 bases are TGTGCCAGCAGTAGTACAGGGGGCGTCTATGGCTACACCTTC.